This TCR beta chain was captured by sequencing in a study of blood T cell repertoires in COVID-19. At the level of the study: The analysed material was cDNA or gDNA that came from T cells, B-cell-depleted T cells, or PBMCs.

Only in-frame clones appear in the TCRdb table, and some are missing; sequencing was by immunoSEQ multiplex PCR. Of roughly 140,000 clones listed, over 80% are singletons. The CDR3 is 10 amino acids. The germline V gene encodes CDR1 MNHEY and CDR2 SVGAGI. V was cut by 7 bases and J by 3 bases, with 3 bases left in between. Clinical histories supplied by participants themselves formed the basis of cohort assignment. The chain employs TRBV6-5 and TRBJ2-5, with no clear D. Sequencing was carried out using PBMCs or T cells enriched from blood (not recorded which). This TCR was sampled from a woman in her forties or fifties who had been exposed to COVID-19. The CDR3 nucleotides are TGTGCCAGCACCGAAGAGACCCAGTACTTC. This gives the protein CASTEETQYF.